This is a list of T cell receptor beta chains from one sample in a study of blood T cell repertoires in COVID-19. The protocol was immunoSEQ multiplex PCR, while the TCRdb copy is restricted to in-frame clones and leaves out a portion. The sample lists 85,000 to 110,000 clones, approximately 80% occurring once. The material sequenced was peripheral blood. These receptors all stem from a human donor in a cohort sampled during active COVID-19. Both conserved end residues are part of each CDR3. The D gene is left open where the match is weak. Size tells how often a clone was seen (once, few, many) or the class of an expanded clone, and some rows leave it out.

CDR3 DNA	CDR3 protein	D gene	clone size	V gene	J gene
TGTGCCAGCAGCTTAGCTCCAGCGGGGAAGGAGACCCAGTACTTC	CASSLAPAGKETQYF	TRBD2	NA	TRBV7-6	TRBJ2-5
TGCGCCAGCAGCCCCGGGGTAGCGGGGGCCGGCAACACCGGGGAGCTGTTTTTT	CASSPGVAGAGNTGELFF	TRBD2	NA	TRBV5-1	TRBJ2-2
TGTGCCAGCAGCTTGGCGAGTAGGGGGAACACTGAAGCTTTCTTT	CASSLASRGNTEAFF	NA	NA	TRBV5-4	TRBJ1-1
TGTGCCACCAGTGATACAGGGATCAATCAGCCCCAGCATTTT	CATSDTGINQPQHF	NA	NA	TRBV24-1	TRBJ1-5
TGTGCCAGCAGTTACTCGACTAGCGGGGGGGCCCCAGATACGCAGTATTTT	CASSYSTSGGAPDTQYF	TRBD2	NA	TRBV6-2/TRBV6-3	TRBJ2-3
TGCGCCAGCAGCCAGGGTCCCAGGGATCAGCCCCAGCATTTT	CASSQGPRDQPQHF	NA	NA	TRBV4-3	TRBJ1-5
TGTGCCAGCAGCCCTGGGGGGATTAATGAAAAACTGTTTTTT	CASSPGGINEKLFF	NA	NA	TRBV7-9	TRBJ1-4
TGTGCCAGCAGTTTTCGAGGTTCGGATTCACCCCTCCACTTT	CASSFRGSDSPLHF	NA	NA	TRBV28	TRBJ1-6
TGTGCCAGCAGTTTGGGACTAGTTTACGAGCAGTACTTC	CASSLGLVYEQYF	TRBD2	NA	TRBV27	TRBJ2-7
TGTGCCAGCAGCGAATTAGAGAACACTGAAGCTTTCTTT	CASSELENTEAFF	NA	NA	TRBV2	TRBJ1-1
TGTGCCAGCAAAAAAGAGGGTCAGCCCCAGCATTTT	CASKKEGQPQHF	NA	NA	TRBV2	TRBJ1-5
TGCGCCAGCAGCTTATCCGGGATCGTCGATCACGAGCAGTACTTC	CASSLSGIVDHEQYF	NA	once	TRBV5-1	TRBJ2-7
TGTGCCAGCAGAACGCGGGGGTCCTACAATGAGCAGTTCTTC	CASRTRGSYNEQFF	TRBD2	NA	TRBV28	TRBJ2-1
TGTGCCAGCAGTCTAGGGGGCGCGACCGGCTACACCTTC	CASSLGGATGYTF	TRBD1	NA	TRBV12-3/TRBV12-4	TRBJ1-2
TGTGCCAGCTCACCACGGTCCCCCGGGACAGGGAACTATGGCTACACCTTC	CASSPRSPGTGNYGYTF	TRBD1	NA	TRBV18	TRBJ1-2
TGTGCCAGTAGCCCTCCGGGGAGGGGGAATTTGGGCCAGCATTTT	CASSPPGRGNLGQHF	NA	NA	TRBV19	TRBJ1-5
TGTGCCAGCAGTTTGAGTCTACGAGGTGGCTACACCTTC	CASSLSLRGGYTF	NA	few	TRBV12-3/TRBV12-4	TRBJ1-2
TGTGCCATCAGTGATCGGGACAACGCGGCAGATACGCAGTATTTT	CAISDRDNAADTQYF	NA	NA	TRBV10-3	TRBJ2-3
TGTGCCAGCAACGGACATATTGCAACTAATGAAAAACTGTTTTTT	CASNGHIATNEKLFF	NA	NA	TRBV5-8	TRBJ1-4
TGTGCCAGCAGCCATCCGGGACAGGGGCGTCAAGAGACCCAGTACTTC	CASSHPGQGRQETQYF	TRBD1	once	TRBV11-3	TRBJ2-5
TGTGCCAGCAGCTTAGTTCGACAGCGCAATGTAAAACTGTTTTTT	CASSLVRQRNVKLFF	NA	NA	TRBV7-2	TRBJ1-4
TGTGCCAGCAGCCAACGGGGGGGGACCAATCAGCCCCAGCATTTT	CASSQRGGTNQPQHF	NA	NA	TRBV3-1/TRBV3-2	TRBJ1-5
TGCGCCAGCAGCCAAGGGGGACAGAACACCGGGGAGCTGTTTTTT	CASSQGGQNTGELFF	NA	NA	TRBV4-1	TRBJ2-2
TGTGCCAGCAGTACAGATCTTAGCAATCAGCCCCAGCATTTT	CASSTDLSNQPQHF	NA	few	TRBV28	TRBJ1-5
TGCGCCAGCAGCCCAGTCCACAGGGGGAATCAGCCCCAGCATTTT	CASSPVHRGNQPQHF	TRBD1	NA	TRBV4-3	TRBJ1-5
TGTGCCAGCTCACCACTTGGGACTTCGAGCTCTGGAAACACCATATATTTT	CASSPLGTSSSGNTIYF	NA	NA	TRBV18	TRBJ1-3
TGTGCCAGCAGTGAATTGGAGCGGGGGGCCTCAGATACGCAGTATTTT	CASSELERGASDTQYF	TRBD2	NA	TRBV25-1	TRBJ2-3